The T cell receptor beta chain described here comes from a study of blood T cell repertoires in COVID-19. The table came from immunoSEQ multiplex PCR; TCRdb's copy has only in-frame clones and leaves some out. The table shows about 170,000 clones, with about four fifths occurring only once. This CDR3 comprises 13 residues. The junction had 3 bases not matched to a gene; V was cut back by 6 bases and J by 5 bases. Germline CDR1 LGHNT, CDR2 FRNRAP. Sequenced input: PBMCs or T cells enriched from blood (not recorded which). This clonotype originated in a man aged 50-59 years who had recovered from COVID-19. This rearrangement joins TRBV12-5 to TRBJ1-1; 10 bases map to TRBD1. CDR3 sequence (DNA): TGTGCTAGTGGGGGGACAGGGGAGACTGAAGCTTTCTTT. The encoded protein is CASGGTGETEAFF.